This T cell receptor (beta chain) was retrieved from a study of tumor-infiltrating lymphocytes in primary liver carcinoma. Unsorted whole blood yielded blood RNA, and germline DNA was extracted as well. Total RNA amounting to 500 ng was the source from which TCR beta cDNA was made with a constant-region primer. Modified slightly, ARM-PCR produced TCR beta libraries over three nested multiplex PCR rounds. TRBV1-TRBV30 forward primers paired with a C-beta reverse primer were used in the first two PCR rounds, which ran roughly 11 cycles each. TCRdb re-called the multiplex PCR reads through MiXCR, storing one row per CDR3 protein. The data contain around 330,000 distinct CDR3 sequences, 50% to 70% of them seen just once; the ten biggest clones take up around 9.5%. This CDR3 region has 13 residues. Germline V CDR1 and CDR2: SQVTM, ANQGSEA. The V gene lost 4 bases and the J gene lost 5 bases, with 12 bases spanning the gap.

Many counts were recorded for this clonotype. The TCR originated in a man aged 40-50 years with primary liver carcinoma and hepatitis B virus infection. The chain has TRBV29-1 and TRBJ2-1; no definite D call. The sample taken for sequencing was peripheral blood. The CDR3 DNA reads TGCAGCGTTGCAGCTACGCCGAACAATGAGCAGTTCTTC. This translates into CSVAATPNNEQFF.